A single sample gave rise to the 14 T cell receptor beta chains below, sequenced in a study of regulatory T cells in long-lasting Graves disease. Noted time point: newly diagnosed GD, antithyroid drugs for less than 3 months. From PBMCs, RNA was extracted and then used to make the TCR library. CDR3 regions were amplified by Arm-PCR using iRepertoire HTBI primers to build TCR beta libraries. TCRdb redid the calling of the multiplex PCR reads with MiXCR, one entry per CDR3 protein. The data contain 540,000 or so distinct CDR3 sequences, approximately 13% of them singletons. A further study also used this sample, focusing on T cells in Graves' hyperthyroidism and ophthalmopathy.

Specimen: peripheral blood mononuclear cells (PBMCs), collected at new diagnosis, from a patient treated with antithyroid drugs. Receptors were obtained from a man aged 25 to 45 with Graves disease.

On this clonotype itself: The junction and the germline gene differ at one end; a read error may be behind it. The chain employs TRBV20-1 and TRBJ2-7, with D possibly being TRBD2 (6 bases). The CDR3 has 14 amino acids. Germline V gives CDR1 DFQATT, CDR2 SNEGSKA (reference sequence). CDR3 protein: CSAREGTSSYVQYF. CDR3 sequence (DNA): TGCAGTGCTAGAGAGGGGACTTCCTCCTACGTGCAGTACTTC.

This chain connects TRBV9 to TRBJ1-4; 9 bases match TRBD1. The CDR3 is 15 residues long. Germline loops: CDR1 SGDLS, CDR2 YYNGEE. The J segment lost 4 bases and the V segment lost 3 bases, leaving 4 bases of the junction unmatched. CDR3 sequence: CASSGEDRGNEKLFF. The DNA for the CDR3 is TGTGCCAGCAGCGGGGAGGACAGGGGTAATGAAAAACTGTTTTTT.

The CDR3 reads CASSLVVEGPQETQYF. CDR3 bases: TGTGCCAGCAGCTTGGTTGTGGAGGGGCCCCAAGAGACCCAGTACTTC. The chain uses TRBV5-5 and TRBJ2-5; D is perhaps TRBD2 (6 bases). The CDR3 contains 16 residues. Germline V lookup: CDR1 SGHKS, CDR2 YYEKEE (reference sequence). Trimming shortened V by 0 bases and J by 1 base, and 13 bases separated the two germline ends.

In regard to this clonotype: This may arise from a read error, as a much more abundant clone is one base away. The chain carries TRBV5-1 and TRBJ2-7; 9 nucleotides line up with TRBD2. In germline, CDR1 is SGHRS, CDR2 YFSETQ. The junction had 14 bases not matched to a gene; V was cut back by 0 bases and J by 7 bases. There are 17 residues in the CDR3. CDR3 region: CASSLEGSGGYSNEQYF. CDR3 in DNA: TGCGCCAGCAGCTTGGAGGGAAGCGGGGGGTACTCTAATGAGCAGTACTTC.

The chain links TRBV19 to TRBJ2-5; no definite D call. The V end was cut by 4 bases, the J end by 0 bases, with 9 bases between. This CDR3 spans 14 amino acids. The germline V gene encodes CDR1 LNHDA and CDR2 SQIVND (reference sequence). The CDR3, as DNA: TGTGCCAGTAGTACCGTCGGAAACCAAGAGACCCAGTACTTC. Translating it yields CASSTVGNQETQYF.

CDR3 loop: CASSQGDRGHNEQFF. The CDR3 nucleotides read TGTGCCAGCAGCCAAGGGGACAGGGGCCACAATGAGCAGTTCTTC. The rearrangement uses TRBV5-8 and TRBJ2-1, with TRBD1 matching 10 bases. The CDR3 is 15 amino acids. The V and J ends lost 4 bases and 5 bases, in that order; junction bases with no gene match: 6. Germline CDR1 and CDR2: SGHTS and YDEGEE.

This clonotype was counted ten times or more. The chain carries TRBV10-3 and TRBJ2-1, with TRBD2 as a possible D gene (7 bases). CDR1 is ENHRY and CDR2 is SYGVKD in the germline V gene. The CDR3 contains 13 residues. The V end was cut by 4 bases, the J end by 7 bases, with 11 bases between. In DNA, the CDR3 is TGTGCCATCAGTGTACGGGGGGCGAATGAGCAGTTCTTC. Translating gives CAISVRGANEQFF.

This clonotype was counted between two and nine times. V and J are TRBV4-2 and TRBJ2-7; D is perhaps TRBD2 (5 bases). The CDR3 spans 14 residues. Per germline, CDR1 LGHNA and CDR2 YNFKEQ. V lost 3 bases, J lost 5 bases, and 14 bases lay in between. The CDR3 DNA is TGTGCCAGCAGCCATAACTCCGACGGGGACGAGCAGTACTTC. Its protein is CASSHNSDGDEQYF.

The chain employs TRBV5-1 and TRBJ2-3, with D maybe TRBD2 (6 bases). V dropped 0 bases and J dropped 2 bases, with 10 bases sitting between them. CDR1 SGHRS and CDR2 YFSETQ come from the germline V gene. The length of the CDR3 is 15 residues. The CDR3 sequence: CASSLDGGITDTQYF. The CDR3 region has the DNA TGCGCCAGCAGCTTGGATGGAGGGATCACAGATACGCAGTATTTT.

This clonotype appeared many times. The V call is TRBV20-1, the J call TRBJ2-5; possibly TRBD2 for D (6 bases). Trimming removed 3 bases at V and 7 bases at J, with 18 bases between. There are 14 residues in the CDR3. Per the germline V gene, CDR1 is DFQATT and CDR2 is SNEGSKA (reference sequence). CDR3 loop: CSASLTRDSATQYF. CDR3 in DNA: TGCAGTGCTAGTCTCACCCGGGACTCCGCGACCCAGTACTTC.

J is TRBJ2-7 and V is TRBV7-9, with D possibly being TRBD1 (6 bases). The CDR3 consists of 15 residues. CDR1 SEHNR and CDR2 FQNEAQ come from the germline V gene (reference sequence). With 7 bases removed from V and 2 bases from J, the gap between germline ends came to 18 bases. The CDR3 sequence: CASTRPGHNPYEQYF. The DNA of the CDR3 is TGTGCCAGCACCCGCCCGGGACATAACCCCTACGAGCAGTACTTC.

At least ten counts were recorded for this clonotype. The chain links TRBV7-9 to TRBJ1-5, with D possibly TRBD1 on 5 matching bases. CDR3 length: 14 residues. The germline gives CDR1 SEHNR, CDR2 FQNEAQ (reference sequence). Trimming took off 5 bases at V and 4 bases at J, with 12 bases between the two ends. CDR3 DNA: TGTGCCAGCAGCCTAACAGGTGGTAATCAGCCCCAGCATTTT. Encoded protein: CASSLTGGNQPQHF.

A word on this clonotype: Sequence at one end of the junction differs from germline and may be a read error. CDR3 DNA: TGCAGCGTTGAAGGGTCCGGCTCCGGCTCTAGAAACACCATATATTTT. It yields the protein CSVEGSGSGSRNTIYF. This chain uses TRBV29-1 with TRBJ1-3; D is unclear. Germline CDR1 is SQVTM and CDR2 is ANQGSEA. This CDR3 region has 16 residues.

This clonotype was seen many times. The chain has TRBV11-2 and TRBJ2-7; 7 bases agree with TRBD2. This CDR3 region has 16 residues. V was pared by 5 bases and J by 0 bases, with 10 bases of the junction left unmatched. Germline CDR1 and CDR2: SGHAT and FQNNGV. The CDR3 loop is CASSHLPWTSSYEQYF. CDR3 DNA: TGTGCCAGCAGCCATTTACCCTGGACTAGCTCCTACGAGCAGTACTTC. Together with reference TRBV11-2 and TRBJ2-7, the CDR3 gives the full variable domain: EAGVAQSPRYKIIEKRQSVAFWCNPISGHATLYWYQQILGQGPKLLIQFQNNGVVDDSQLPKDRFSAERLKGVDSTLKIQPAKLEDSAVYLCASSHLPWTSSYEQYFGPGTRLTVT.